The entry that follows covers one TCR beta chain sequence. Antigen unknown. These data belong to a study of OX40 agonist ivuxolimab in advanced cancers. Study-wide background: Ivuxolimab is a fully human IgG2 antibody that activates OX40 (CD134).

Patients who had autoimmune disease history or got systemic immunosuppression were left out. Study-level results: CD4+ and CD8+ T cells in blood underwent clonal expansion by week 6 at 0.1 to 3.0 mg/kg.

V gave up 2 bases and J gave up 2 bases, with 4 bases separating them. Germline assignment: CDR1 GTSNPN and CDR2 SVGIG (reference sequence). The CDR3 extends over 12 amino acids. Only in-frame clones appear in the TCRdb table, and some are missing; sequencing was by immunoSEQ multiplex PCR. The sample yields about 62,000 clones, 85% seen once. Material: CD4+ or CD8+ T cells sorted from blood, obtained in a trial of the OX40 agonist ivuxolimab. This receptor was identified in an adult with an advanced solid tumor such as melanoma, head and neck, liver or kidney cancer. The J gene is TRBJ1-5, the V gene TRBV30; D gene unclear. The CDR3 is CAWSKGNQPQHF. CDR3 sequence (DNA): TGTGCCTGGAGTAAGGGCAATCAGCCCCAGCATTTT.